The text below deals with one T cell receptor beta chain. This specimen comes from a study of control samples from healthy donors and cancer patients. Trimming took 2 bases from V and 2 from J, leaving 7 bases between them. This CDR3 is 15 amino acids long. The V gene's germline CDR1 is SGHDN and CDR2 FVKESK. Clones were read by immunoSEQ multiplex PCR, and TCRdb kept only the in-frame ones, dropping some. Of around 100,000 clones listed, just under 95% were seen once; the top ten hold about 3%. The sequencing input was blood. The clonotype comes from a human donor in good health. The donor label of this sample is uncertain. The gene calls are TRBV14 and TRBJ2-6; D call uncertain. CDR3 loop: CASSQPIPGANVLTF. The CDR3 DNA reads TGTGCCAGCAGCCAACCGATCCCTGGGGCCAACGTCCTGACTTTC.